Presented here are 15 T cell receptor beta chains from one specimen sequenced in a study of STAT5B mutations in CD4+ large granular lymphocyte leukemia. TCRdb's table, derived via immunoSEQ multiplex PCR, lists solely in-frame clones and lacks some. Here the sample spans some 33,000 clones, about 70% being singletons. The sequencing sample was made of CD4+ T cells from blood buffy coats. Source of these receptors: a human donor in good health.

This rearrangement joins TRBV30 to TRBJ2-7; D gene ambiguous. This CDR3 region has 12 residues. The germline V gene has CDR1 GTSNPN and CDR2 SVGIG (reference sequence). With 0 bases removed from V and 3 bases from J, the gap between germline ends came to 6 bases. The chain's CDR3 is CAWSVTSYEQYF. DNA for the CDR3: TGTGCCTGGAGTGTTACCAGCTACGAGCAGTACTTC. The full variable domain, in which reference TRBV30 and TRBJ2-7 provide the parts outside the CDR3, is SQTIHQWPATLVQPVGSPLSLECTVEGTSNPNLYWYRQAAGRGLQLLFYSVGIGQISSEVPQNLSASRPQDRQFILSSKKLLLSDSGFYLCAWSVTSYEQYFGPGTRLTVT.

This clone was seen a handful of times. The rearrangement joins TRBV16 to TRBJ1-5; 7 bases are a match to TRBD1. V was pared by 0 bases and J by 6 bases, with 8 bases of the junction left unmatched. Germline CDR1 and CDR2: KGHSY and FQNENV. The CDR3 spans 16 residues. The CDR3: CASSQSAGGGGQPQHF. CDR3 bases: TGTGCCAGCAGCCAATCAGCAGGGGGAGGGGGTCAGCCCCAGCATTTT.

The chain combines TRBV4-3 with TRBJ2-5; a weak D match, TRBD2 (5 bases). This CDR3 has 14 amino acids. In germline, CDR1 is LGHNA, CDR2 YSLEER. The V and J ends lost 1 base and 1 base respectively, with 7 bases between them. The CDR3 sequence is CASSQGLLQETQYF. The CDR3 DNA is TGCGCCAGCAGCCAAGGACTACTCCAAGAGACCCAGTACTTC.

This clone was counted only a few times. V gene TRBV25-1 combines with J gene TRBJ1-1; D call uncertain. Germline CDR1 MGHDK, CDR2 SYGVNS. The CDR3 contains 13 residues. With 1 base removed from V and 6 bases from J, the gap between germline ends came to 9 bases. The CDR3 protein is CASSEWGLAEAFF. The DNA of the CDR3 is TGTGCCAGCAGTGAATGGGGTCTTGCTGAAGCTTTCTTT.

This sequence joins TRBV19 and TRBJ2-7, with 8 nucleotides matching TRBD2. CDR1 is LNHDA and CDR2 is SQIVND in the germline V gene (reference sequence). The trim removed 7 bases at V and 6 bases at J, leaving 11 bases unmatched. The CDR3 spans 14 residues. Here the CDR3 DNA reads TGTGCCAGTACCTCAAGCGGGGGAGTCGCCGAGCAGTACTTC. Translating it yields CASTSSGGVAEQYF.

CDR3 protein: CASSLNPAGTNEKLFF. CDR3 in DNA: TGTGCCAGCAGCTTAAATCCCGCGGGGACTAATGAAAAACTGTTTTTT. V usage is TRBV7-9 and J usage is TRBJ1-4, with no clear D. Trimming left V 2 bases short and J 2 bases short, with 12 bases between. The CDR3 spans 16 residues. Germline V lookup: CDR1 SEHNR, CDR2 FQNEAQ (reference sequence).

The CDR3 nucleotides are TGTGCCAGCAGCCCAGGGTACACTGAAGCTTTCTTT. Translating gives CASSPGYTEAFF. The chain links TRBV11-3 to TRBJ1-1; D may be TRBD1 (5 bases). In germline, CDR1 is SGHNT, CDR2 YENEEA. The CDR3 is 12 residues long. V shed 5 bases and J shed 3 bases, with 7 bases lying between them.

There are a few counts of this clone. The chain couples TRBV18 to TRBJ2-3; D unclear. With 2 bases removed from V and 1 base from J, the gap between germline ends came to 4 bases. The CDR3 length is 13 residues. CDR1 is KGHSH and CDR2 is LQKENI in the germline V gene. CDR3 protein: CASSPGGTDTQYF. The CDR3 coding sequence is TGTGCCAGCTCACCAGGGGGCACAGATACGCAGTATTTT. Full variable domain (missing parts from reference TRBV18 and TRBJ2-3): NAGVMQNPRHLVRRRGQEARLRCSPMKGHSHVYWYRQLPEEGLKFMVYLQKENIIDESGMPKERFSAEFPKEGPSILRIQQVVRGDSAAYFCASSPGGTDTQYFGPGTRLTVL.

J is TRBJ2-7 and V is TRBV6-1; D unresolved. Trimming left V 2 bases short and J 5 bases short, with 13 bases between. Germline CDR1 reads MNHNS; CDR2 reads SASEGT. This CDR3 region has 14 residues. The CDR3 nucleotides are TGTGCCAGCAGTGAATTGGGGTCCGAGGACGAGCAGTACTTC. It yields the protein CASSELGSEDEQYF.

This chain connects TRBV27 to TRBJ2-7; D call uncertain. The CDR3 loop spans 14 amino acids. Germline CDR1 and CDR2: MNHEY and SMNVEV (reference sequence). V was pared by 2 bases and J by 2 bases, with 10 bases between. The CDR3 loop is CASSLGRFAYEQYF. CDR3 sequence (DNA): TGTGCCAGCAGTTTAGGACGGTTCGCCTACGAGCAGTACTTC.

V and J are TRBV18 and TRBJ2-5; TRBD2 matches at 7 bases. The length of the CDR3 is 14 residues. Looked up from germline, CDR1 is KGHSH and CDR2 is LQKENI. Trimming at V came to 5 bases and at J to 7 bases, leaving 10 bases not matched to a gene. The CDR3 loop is CASSSGGLLGTQYF. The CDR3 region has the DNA TGTGCCAGCTCATCGGGGGGACTTCTAGGGACCCAGTACTTC.

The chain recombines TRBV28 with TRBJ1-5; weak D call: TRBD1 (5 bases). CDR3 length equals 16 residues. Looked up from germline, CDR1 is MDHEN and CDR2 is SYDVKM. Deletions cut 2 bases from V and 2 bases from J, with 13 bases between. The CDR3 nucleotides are TGTGCCAGCAGTTTACCCGGAGGGGCCGGCAATCAGCCCCAGCATTTT. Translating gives CASSLPGGAGNQPQHF.

The CDR3 loop reads CASSLAARGNTEAFF. The CDR3 region has the DNA TGTGCCAGCAGCTTAGCCGCAAGAGGGAACACTGAAGCTTTCTTT. The V and J genes are TRBV7-6 and TRBJ1-1; D unresolved. The CDR3 runs 15 residues. The germline gives CDR1 SGHVS, CDR2 FNYEAQ. The germline V and J ends were trimmed by 0 bases and 1 base, with 9 bases remaining between them.

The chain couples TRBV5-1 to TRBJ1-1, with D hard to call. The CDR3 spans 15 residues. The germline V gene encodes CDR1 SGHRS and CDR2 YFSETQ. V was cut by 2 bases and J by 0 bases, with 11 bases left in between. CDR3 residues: CASSFRAEMNTEAFF. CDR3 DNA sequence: TGCGCCAGCAGCTTTAGGGCGGAAATGAACACTGAAGCTTTCTTT.

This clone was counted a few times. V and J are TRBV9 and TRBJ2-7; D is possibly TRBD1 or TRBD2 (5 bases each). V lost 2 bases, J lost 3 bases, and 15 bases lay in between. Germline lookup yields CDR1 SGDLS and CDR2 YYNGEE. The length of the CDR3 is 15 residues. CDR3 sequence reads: CASSVLSGPIYEQYF. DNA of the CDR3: TGTGCCAGCAGCGTCCTTTCGGGACCGATCTACGAGCAGTACTTC.